Reported below is one T cell receptor (beta chain). Its specificity is unknown. Treatment indicated: around 19 received Ad26.COV2.S at low or high dose, single or two shots; roughly 5 received placebo; per-sample allocation not given. Day 63 after the first vaccine or placebo injection was the time point for sampling. Adults aged 18-55 years in Boston included the donor. V lost 1 base to trimming and J lost 7 bases, with 6 bases between them. The CDR3 is made up of 12 amino acids. CDR1 is SGHDT, CDR2 YYEEEE, per germline. The sample belongs to a study of Ad26.COV2.S vaccination and SARS-CoV-2 variants. Study results and limitations: From the TCR breadth and depth analyses, total T cell responses may have been underestimated.

Sequencing used immunoSEQ multiplex PCR; TCRdb keeps in-frame clones, though not all of them. The sample yields about 250,000 clones, about 89% seen once. The chain employs TRBV5-6 and TRBJ2-1; D unclear. The receptor was isolated from a person between 18 and 65 years old who received the Ad26.COV2.S COVID-19 vaccine or a placebo. Sequenced material: peripheral blood, taken in a trial of Ad26.COV2.S vaccine versus placebo. The CDR3 sequence is CASSLNRNEQFF. As DNA, the CDR3 is TGTGCCAGCAGCTTGAATAGAAATGAGCAGTTCTTC.